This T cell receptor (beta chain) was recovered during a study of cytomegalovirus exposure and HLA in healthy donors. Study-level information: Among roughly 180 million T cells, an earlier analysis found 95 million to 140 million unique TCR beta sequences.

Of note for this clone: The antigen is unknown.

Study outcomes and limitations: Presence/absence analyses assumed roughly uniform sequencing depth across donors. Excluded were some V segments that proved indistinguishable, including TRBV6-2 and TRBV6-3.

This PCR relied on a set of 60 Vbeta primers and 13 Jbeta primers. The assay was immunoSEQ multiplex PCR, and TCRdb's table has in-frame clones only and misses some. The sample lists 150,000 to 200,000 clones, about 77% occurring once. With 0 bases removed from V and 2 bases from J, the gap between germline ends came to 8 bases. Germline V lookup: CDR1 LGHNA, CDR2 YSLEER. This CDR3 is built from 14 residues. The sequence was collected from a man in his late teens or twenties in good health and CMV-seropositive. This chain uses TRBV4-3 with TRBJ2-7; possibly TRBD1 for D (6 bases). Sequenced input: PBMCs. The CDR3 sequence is CASSQERDTYEQYF. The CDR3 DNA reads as TGCGCCAGCAGCCAAGAGAGGGACACCTACGAGCAGTACTTC.